Presented here are 15 T cell receptor beta chains from one specimen sequenced in a study of T cell repertoires in cytomegalovirus infection. TCRdb called the reads again in MiXCR, with one record for every CDR3 protein. The sample contains roughly 500,000 distinct CDR3 sequences, around 11% of which appear only once. What was sequenced was PBMCs. These receptors were taken from a human donor in good health (CMV status not recorded). Some clones in this sample may be carry-over from other donors' samples.

This clonotype was seen many times. This chain connects TRBV7-2 to TRBJ1-6; D possibly corresponds to TRBD1 (6 bases). The CDR3 runs to 17 residues. V was cut by 0 bases and J by 3 bases, with 12 bases left in between. Germline loops: CDR1 SGHTA, CDR2 FQGNSA. CDR3 in DNA: TGTGCCAGCAGCTTAGCCGCGGACAGTTTCTATAATTCACCCCTCCACTTT. It encodes CASSLAADSFYNSPLHF.

This clonotype was found many times. This sequence joins TRBV28 and TRBJ1-3; no clear D. CDR1 is MDHEN, CDR2 SYDVKM, per germline. CDR3 size: 14 residues. V was trimmed by 2 bases and J by 2 bases, leaving 7 bases between them. CDR3 sequence reads: CASSLSVTGNTIYF. The CDR3 DNA is TGTGCCAGCAGTTTAAGCGTCACTGGAAACACCATATATTTT.

There are many counts of this clonotype. This chain uses TRBV7-6 with TRBJ1-2; TRBD1 matches at 8 bases. Germline V gene lookup returns CDR1 SGHVS and CDR2 FNYEAQ. The V segment lost 3 bases and the J segment 3 bases; nucleotides outside the gene matches: 6. This CDR3 is built from 15 residues. The CDR3 spells CASSFALDRDYGYTF. CDR3 in DNA: TGTGCCAGCAGCTTCGCCTTGGACAGGGACTATGGCTACACCTTC.

The chain recombines TRBV15 with TRBJ2-5; tentative D call: TRBD1 (6 bases). Between the trimmed V and J ends, which lost 0 bases and 5 bases, there was a span of 13 bases. Looked up from germline, CDR1 is LNHNV and CDR2 is YYDKDF (reference sequence). The CDR3 loop spans 15 amino acids. In DNA form, the CDR3 reads TGTGCCACCAGCAGAGATACAGGGATCAGGGAGACCCAGTACTTC. Translation gives CATSRDTGIRETQYF.

The sample holds many counts of this clonotype. The V call is TRBV12-3 or TRBV12-4, the J call TRBJ2-1, with TRBD2 as a possible D gene (7 bases). V was shortened by 8 bases and J by 7 bases, with 21 bases between the two germline ends. This CDR3 is 15 amino acids long. The CDR3 region has the DNA TGTGCCAGCGCCCCGGGGGGCAGCCTAGGGAATGAGCAGTTCTTC. Protein product: CASAPGGSLGNEQFF.

This clonotype was detected ten times or more. This chain connects TRBV27 to TRBJ1-4; D gene uncertain. Per germline, CDR1 MNHEY and CDR2 SMNVEV (reference sequence). V lost 3 bases and J lost 5, with 7 bases in between. The CDR3 has 13 amino acids. This chain's CDR3 is CASSFIRNEKLFF. In DNA form, the CDR3 reads TGTGCCAGCAGTTTTATACGGAATGAAAAACTGTTTTTT.

This clonotype occurred many times. This sequence joins TRBV12-3 or TRBV12-4 and TRBJ2-2; D is undetermined. The CDR3 contains 16 residues. The V and J ends lost 5 bases and 1 base respectively, with 14 bases between them. CDR3 coding DNA: TGTGCCAGCAGTAACTTTTTGGCGCAGAACACCGGGGAGCTGTTTTTT. Its translation is CASSNFLAQNTGELFF.

The rearrangement joins TRBV20-1 to TRBJ2-7; 11 nucleotides line up with TRBD2. The V gene end was trimmed by 3 bases and the J gene end by 3 bases; junction bases not matched to a gene: 1. Germline CDR1 and CDR2: DFQATT and SNEGSKA (reference sequence). This CDR3 has 13 residues. The CDR3 is CSARGLADYEQYF. The CDR3 nucleotides are TGCAGTGCTAGGGGACTAGCGGACTACGAGCAGTACTTC.

This clonotype was seen many times. The CDR3 protein is CANRASGSHSEQYF. The CDR3, as DNA: TGTGCCAACCGGGCTAGCGGCAGCCACAGCGAGCAGTACTTC. This chain connects TRBV15 to TRBJ2-7, with 7 bases identical to TRBD2. The CDR3 consists of 14 residues. Germline lookup yields CDR1 LNHNV and CDR2 YYDKDF (reference sequence). V shed 10 bases and J 6 bases; nucleotides not matched to a gene: 15.

This clonotype was counted ten times or more. The chain joins TRBV14 to TRBJ2-7; D uncertain. CDR1 and CDR2 (germline): SGHDN, FVKESK. Between the trimmed V and J ends, which lost 1 base and 7 bases, there was a span of 14 bases. The CDR3 has 14 amino acids. The CDR3 region has the DNA TGTGCCAGCAGCCAAGTACGCTTTAAGTGGGAGCAGTACTTC. Protein product: CASSQVRFKWEQYF.

This clonotype has more than one count but fewer than ten. The CDR3 reads CASRSQKGQGGYGYTF. DNA for the CDR3: TGTGCCAGCAGATCCCAGAAGGGACAGGGGGGATATGGCTACACCTTC. This chain links TRBV6-6 with TRBJ1-2; TRBD1 agrees at 11 bases. In germline, CDR1 is MNHNY, CDR2 SVGAGI (reference sequence). V lost 6 bases to trimming and J lost 5 bases; unmatched junction nucleotides: 11. The CDR3 is 16 amino acids.

This clonotype was observed at least ten times. This chain connects TRBV5-4 to TRBJ2-4; a possible D gene is TRBD1 (5 bases). The CDR3 contains 15 residues. The germline gives CDR1 SGHNT, CDR2 YYREEE (reference sequence). Trimming took off 4 bases at V and 5 bases at J, with 16 bases between the two ends. CDR3 nucleotide sequence: TGTGCCAGCAGCCAAGGGGCCTCCGGGCAAAACATTCAGTACTTC. Translation: CASSQGASGQNIQYF.

This clonotype was found many times. The chain uses TRBV14 and TRBJ2-1; TRBD2 matches at 8 bases. The CDR3 has 17 amino acids. With V trimmed by 4 bases and J by 0 bases, 8 bases remained unmatched. Germline CDR1 is SGHDN and CDR2 is FVKESK. This chain's CDR3 is CASSPQTSVSSYNEQFF. For the CDR3, the DNA is TGTGCCAGCAGCCCGCAGACTAGCGTGAGCTCCTACAATGAGCAGTTCTTC.

This clonotype was picked up many times. The CDR3 nucleotides read TGTGCCAGCAGTTCTACAGGGGTACCCACAGATACGCAGTATTTT. Translation: CASSSTGVPTDTQYF. The rearrangement joins TRBV28 to TRBJ2-3, with 7 bases lining up with TRBD1. This CDR3 region has 15 residues. CDR1 is MDHEN, CDR2 SYDVKM, per germline. Germline trimming cut 4 bases from V and 2 bases from J; bases unmatched to any gene: 6.

At least ten counts were recorded for this clonotype. The chain uses TRBV12-3 or TRBV12-4 and TRBJ1-2; no clear D gene. CDR3 length equals 13 residues. Between the trimmed V and J ends, which lost 3 bases and 1 base, there was a span of 6 bases. The CDR3 nucleotides read TGTGCCAGCAGTTTTGTACTTAACTATGGCTACACCTTC. Its protein product is CASSFVLNYGYTF.